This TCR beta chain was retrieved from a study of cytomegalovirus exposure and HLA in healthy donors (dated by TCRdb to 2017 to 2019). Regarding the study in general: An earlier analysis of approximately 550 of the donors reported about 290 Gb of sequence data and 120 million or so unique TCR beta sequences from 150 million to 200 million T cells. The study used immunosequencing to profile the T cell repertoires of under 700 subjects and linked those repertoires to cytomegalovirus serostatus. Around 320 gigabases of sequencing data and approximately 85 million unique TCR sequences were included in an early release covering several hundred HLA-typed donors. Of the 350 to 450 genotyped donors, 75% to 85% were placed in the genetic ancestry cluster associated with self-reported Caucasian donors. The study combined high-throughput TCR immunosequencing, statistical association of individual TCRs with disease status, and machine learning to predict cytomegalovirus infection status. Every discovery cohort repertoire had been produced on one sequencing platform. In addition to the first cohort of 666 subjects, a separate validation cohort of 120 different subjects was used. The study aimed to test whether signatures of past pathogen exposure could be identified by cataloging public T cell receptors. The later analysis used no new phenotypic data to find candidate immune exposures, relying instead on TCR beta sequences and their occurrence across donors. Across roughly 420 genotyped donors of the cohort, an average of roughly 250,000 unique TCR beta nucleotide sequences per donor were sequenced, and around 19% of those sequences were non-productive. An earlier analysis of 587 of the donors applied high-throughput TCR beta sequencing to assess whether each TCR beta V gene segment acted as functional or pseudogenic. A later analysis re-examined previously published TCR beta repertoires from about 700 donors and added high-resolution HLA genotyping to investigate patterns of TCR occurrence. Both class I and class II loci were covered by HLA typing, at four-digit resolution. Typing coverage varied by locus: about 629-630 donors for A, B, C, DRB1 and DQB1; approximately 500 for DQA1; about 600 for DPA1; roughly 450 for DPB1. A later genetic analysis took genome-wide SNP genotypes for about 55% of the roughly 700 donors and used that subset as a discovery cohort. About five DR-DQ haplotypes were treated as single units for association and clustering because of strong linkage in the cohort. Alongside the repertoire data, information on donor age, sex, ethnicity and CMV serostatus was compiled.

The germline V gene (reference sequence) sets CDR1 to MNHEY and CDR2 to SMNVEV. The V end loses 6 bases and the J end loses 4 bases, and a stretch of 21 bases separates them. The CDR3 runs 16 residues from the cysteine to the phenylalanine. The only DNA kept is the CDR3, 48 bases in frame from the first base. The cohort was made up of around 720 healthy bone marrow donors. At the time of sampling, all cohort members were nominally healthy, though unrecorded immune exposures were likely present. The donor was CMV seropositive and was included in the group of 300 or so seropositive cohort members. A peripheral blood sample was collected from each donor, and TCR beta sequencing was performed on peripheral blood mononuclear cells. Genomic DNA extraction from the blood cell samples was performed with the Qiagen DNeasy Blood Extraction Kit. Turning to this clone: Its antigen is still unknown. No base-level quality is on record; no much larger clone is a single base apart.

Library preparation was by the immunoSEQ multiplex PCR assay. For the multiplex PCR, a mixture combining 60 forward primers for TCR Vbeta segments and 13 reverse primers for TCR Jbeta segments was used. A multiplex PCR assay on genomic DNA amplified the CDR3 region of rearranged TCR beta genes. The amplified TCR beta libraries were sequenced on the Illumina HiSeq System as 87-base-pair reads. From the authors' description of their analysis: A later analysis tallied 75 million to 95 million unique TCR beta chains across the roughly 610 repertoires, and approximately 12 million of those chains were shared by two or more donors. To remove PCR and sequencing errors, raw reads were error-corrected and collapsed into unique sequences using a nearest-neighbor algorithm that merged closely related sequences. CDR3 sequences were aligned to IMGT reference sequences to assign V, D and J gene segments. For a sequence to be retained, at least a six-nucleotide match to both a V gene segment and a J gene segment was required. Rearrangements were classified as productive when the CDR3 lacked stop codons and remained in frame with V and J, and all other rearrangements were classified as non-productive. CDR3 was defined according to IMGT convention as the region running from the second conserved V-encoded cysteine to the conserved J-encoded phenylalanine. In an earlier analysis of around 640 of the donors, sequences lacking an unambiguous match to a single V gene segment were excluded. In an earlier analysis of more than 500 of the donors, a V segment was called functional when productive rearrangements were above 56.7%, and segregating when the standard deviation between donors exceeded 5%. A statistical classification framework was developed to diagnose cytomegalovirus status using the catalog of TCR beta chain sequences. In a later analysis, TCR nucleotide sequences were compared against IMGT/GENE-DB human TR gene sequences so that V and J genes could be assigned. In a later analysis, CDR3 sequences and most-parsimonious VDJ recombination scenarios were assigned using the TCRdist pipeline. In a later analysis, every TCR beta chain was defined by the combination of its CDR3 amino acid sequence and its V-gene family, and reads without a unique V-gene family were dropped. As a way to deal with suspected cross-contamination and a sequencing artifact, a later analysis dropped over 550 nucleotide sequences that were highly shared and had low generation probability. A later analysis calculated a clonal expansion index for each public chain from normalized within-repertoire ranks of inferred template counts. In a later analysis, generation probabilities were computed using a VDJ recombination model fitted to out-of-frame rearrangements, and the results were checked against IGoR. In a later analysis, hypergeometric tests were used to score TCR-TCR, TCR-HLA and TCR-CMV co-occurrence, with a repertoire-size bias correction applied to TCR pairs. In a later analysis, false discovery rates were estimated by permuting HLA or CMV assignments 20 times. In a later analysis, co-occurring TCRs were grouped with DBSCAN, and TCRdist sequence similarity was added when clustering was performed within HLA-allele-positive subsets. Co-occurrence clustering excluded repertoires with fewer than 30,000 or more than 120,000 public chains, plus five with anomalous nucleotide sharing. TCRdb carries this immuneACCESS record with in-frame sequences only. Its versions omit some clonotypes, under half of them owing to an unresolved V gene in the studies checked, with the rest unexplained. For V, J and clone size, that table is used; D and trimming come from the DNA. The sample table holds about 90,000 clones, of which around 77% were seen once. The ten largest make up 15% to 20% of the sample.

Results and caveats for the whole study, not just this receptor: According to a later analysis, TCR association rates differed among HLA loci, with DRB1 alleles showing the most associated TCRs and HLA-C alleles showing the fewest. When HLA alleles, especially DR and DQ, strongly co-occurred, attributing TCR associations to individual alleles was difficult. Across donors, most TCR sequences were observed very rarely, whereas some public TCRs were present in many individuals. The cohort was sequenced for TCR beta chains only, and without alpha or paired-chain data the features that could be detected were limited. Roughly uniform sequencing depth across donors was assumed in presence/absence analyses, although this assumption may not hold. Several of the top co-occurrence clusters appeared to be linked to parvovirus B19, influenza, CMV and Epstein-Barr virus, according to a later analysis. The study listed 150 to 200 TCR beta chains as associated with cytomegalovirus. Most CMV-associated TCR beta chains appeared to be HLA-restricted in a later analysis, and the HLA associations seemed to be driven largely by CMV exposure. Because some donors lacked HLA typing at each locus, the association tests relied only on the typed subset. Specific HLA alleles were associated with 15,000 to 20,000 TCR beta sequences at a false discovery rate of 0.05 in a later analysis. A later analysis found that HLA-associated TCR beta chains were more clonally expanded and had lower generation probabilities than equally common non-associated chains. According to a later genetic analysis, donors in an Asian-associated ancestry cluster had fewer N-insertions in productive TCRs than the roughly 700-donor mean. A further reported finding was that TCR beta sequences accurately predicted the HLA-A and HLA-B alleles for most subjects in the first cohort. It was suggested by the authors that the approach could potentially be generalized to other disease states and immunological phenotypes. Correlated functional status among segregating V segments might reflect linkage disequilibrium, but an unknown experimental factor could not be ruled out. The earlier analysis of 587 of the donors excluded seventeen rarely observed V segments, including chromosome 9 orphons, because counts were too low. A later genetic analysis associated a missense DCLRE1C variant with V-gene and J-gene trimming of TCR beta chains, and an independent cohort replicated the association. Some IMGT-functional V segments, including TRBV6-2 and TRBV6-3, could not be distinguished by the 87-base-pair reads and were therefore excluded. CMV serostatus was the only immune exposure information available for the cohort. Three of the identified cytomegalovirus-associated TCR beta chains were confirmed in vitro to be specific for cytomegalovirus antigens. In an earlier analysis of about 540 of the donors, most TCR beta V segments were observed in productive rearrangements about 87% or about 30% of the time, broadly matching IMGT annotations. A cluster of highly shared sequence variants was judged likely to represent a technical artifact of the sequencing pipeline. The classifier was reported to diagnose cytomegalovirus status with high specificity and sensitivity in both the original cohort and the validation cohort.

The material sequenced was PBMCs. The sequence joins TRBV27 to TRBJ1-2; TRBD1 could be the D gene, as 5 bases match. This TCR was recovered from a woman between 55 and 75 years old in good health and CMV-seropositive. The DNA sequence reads TGTGCCAGCAGGCCCCAGCCGGGGGTATCGCTCTATGGCTACACCTTC. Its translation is CASRPQPGVSLYGYTF.